Below, one T cell receptor beta chain is given with its context. Its antigen is unknown. At one boundary the junction diverges from the germline segment, which might be a read error. Unique molecular identifiers were affixed to single, distinct cDNA molecules. Using its own MiXCR run on the 5' RACE reads, TCRdb lists one record per CDR3 protein. The sample includes around 27,000 distinct CDR3 sequences, roughly 7.2% of them seen just once. The entry originates in a study of early T cells in non-severe SARS-CoV-2 infection. Study-level results: Anti-spike CD8 responses were favored in VDJdb matching, and private and CD4 specificities were missed.

Germline values: CDR1 SGDLS, CDR2 YYNGEE. The CDR3 is 16 amino acids. Sequencing input: whole blood. The source of this sequence is an adult who was a healthcare worker with PCR-confirmed SARS-CoV-2 infection or an uninfected control (not recorded which). The rearrangement uses TRBV9 and TRBJ2-1; TRBD2 agrees at 11 bases. The DNA of the CDR3 is TGTGCCAGCAGCGCCACTAGCGGGAGTACCGACAATGTGCAGTTCTTC. Protein product: CASSATSGSTDNVQFF. The variable domain in full, completed from reference TRBV9 and TRBJ2-1, reads DSGVTQTPKHLITATGQRVTLRCSPRSGDLSVYWYQQSLDQGLQFLIQYYNGEERAKGNILERFSAQQFPDLHSELNLSSLELGDSALYFCASSATSGSTDNVQFFGPGTRLTVL.